The 24 T cell receptor beta chains reported below all come from one sample, sequenced in a study of blood T cell repertoires in COVID-19. Sequencing was performed with immunoSEQ multiplex PCR; in TCRdb, only in-frame clones are kept and a portion is missing. The sample yields some 180,000 clones, 75% to 95% seen once. Sequenced material: peripheral blood. The receptors stem from a man aged 50-59 years with acute or convalescent COVID-19.

This chain uses TRBV19 with TRBJ1-1; TRBD1 is a possible D gene (6 bases). V was pared by 3 bases and J by 0 bases, with 14 bases between. The germline gives CDR1 LNHDA, CDR2 SQIVND (reference sequence). The length of the CDR3 is 16 residues. The CDR3 region is CASSMLQGAMNTEAFF. The CDR3 coding sequence is TGTGCCAGTAGTATGCTACAGGGAGCCATGAACACTGAAGCTTTCTTT.

V is TRBV5-6 and J is TRBJ2-1, with D perhaps TRBD2 (6 bases). CDR1 SGHDT and CDR2 YYEEEE come from the germline V gene. The CDR3 has 15 amino acids. The V end lost 4 bases, the J end lost 9 bases, and 20 bases lay between the germline ends. The CDR3: CASSTWTKVAAEQFF. As DNA, the CDR3 is TGTGCCAGCAGCACCTGGACTAAAGTCGCCGCTGAGCAGTTCTTC.

This rearrangement joins TRBV19 to TRBJ1-3; D call uncertain. The germline V gene encodes CDR1 LNHDA and CDR2 SQIVND (reference sequence). Trimming removed 7 bases from V and 9 bases from J, with 10 bases in between. This CDR3 comprises 11 residues. The CDR3 nucleotides are TGTGCCAGTACCCACTTCACCACCATATATTTT. Translation gives CASTHFTTIYF.

The chain recombines TRBV9 with TRBJ2-1, with TRBD2 matching over 8 bases. CDR3 length: 16 amino acids. V gave up 3 bases and J gave up 0 bases; unmatched junction bases: 5. The germline CDR1 and CDR2 sequences are SGDLS and YYNGEE. CDR3 residues: CASSGLGGASYNEQFF. DNA of the CDR3: TGTGCCAGCAGCGGACTCGGGGGGGCCTCCTACAATGAGCAGTTCTTC.

In the case of this clone: Other DNA sequences of this sample code for an identical CDR3. The chain recombines TRBV5-6 with TRBJ1-2; 9 bases agree with TRBD1. The CDR3 covers 13 residues. CDR1 is SGHDT and CDR2 is YYEEEE in the germline V gene. The trim removed 2 bases at V and 6 bases at J, leaving 2 bases unmatched. This chain's CDR3 is CASSLRQGDGYTF. The CDR3, as DNA: TGTGCCAGCAGCTTAAGACAGGGGGATGGCTACACCTTC.

The genes are TRBV10-3 and TRBJ2-5, with TRBD1 as a possible D gene (6 bases). The ends were cut back, 6 bases at V and 5 bases at J, with 13 bases in the middle. This CDR3 has 13 amino acids. Germline-derived CDR1 and CDR2 are ENHRY and SYGVKD. Here the CDR3 reads CAISPGEGETQYF. DNA for the CDR3: TGTGCCATCAGCCCAGGGGAAGGGGAGACCCAGTACTTC.

This clone came up once. This chain joins TRBV7-9 and TRBJ2-2, with 11 bases lining up with TRBD2. V was clipped by 6 bases and J by 7 bases; unmatched bases: 10. Germline V gene sequence: CDR1 SEHNR, CDR2 FQNEAQ (reference sequence). The CDR3 has 16 amino acids. The CDR3 bases are TGTGCCAGCAGACGAGGGACTAGCGGAACTGGCGGGGAGCTGTTTTTT. Encoded protein: CASRRGTSGTGGELFF.

The chain employs TRBV27 and TRBJ2-1; D unresolved. Between the trimmed V and J ends, which lost 2 bases and 8 bases, there was a span of 7 bases. Germline V gives CDR1 MNHEY, CDR2 SMNVEV (reference sequence). This CDR3 has 12 amino acids. In DNA form, the CDR3 reads TGTGCCAGCAGTTTAATTGGAGATGAGCAGTTCTTC. This gives the protein CASSLIGDEQFF.

The J gene is TRBJ1-6, the V gene TRBV11-2, with D perhaps TRBD1 (5 bases). The CDR3 is 13 amino acids. From germline, CDR1 is SGHAT and CDR2 FQNNGV. The germline V and J ends were trimmed by 6 bases and 7 bases, with 10 bases remaining between them. As DNA, the CDR3 is TGTGCCAGCAGTCTTGGACAAAATTCACCCCTCCACTTT. Translating gives CASSLGQNSPLHF.

The CDR3 DNA reads TGTGCCAGCAGCTCCCGGGGAGGGAAACTAGCCAAAAACATTCAGTACTTC. Its translation: CASSSRGGKLAKNIQYF. The chain joins TRBV13 to TRBJ2-4; 7 bases line up with TRBD2. The CDR3 loop spans 17 amino acids. CDR1 PRHDT and CDR2 FYEKMQ come from the germline V gene (reference sequence). V lost 4 bases and J lost 0; bases outside the gene matches: 9. The whole variable domain, filled in from reference TRBV13 and TRBJ2-4, reads AAGVIQSPRHLIKEKRETATLKCYPIPRHDTVYWYQQGPGQDPQFLISFYEKMQSDKGSIPDRFSAQQFSDYHSELNMSSLELGDSALYFCASSSRGGKLAKNIQYFGAGTRLSVL.

This chain uses TRBV11-2 with TRBJ2-4; D might be TRBD1 (6 bases). The V end was cut by 5 bases, the J end by 9 bases, with 11 bases between. Germline CDR1 SGHAT, CDR2 FQNNGV. The CDR3 extends over 12 amino acids. In DNA form, the CDR3 reads TGTGCCAGCAGCCGAGGACAGCCCATTCAGTACTTC. As protein: CASSRGQPIQYF.

The rearrangement links TRBV27 to TRBJ1-5, with D unclear. Germline V gene sequence: CDR1 MNHEY, CDR2 SMNVEV (reference sequence). V was cut by 4 bases and J by 0 bases, with 13 bases left in between. CDR3 length: 16 residues. This chain's CDR3 is CASSSPRPISNQPQHF. The CDR3 DNA is TGTGCCAGCAGTTCCCCGAGGCCTATTAGCAATCAGCCCCAGCATTTT.

The chain combines TRBV2 with TRBJ1-5; tentative D call: TRBD1 (5 bases). With 6 bases removed from V and 5 bases from J, the gap between germline ends came to 11 bases. Germline CDR1 SNHLY, CDR2 FYNNEI. CDR3 length: 13 amino acids. The CDR3 nucleotides are TGTGCCAGCAGGGGGGGTTCGTATCAGCCCCAGCATTTT. Its protein product is CASRGGSYQPQHF.

Concerning this clone itself: The DNA is omitted, as the CDR3 cannot be located on it reliably, and the CDR3 follows TCRdb's listing. The V call is TRBV27, the J call TRBJ2-6; the D segment call TRBD2 is taken from the table without a DNA check. The CDR3 spans 18 amino acids, including both terminal residues. Germline CDR1 MNHEY, CDR2 SMNVEV (reference sequence). The CDR3 is CASSFLAATTSGANVLTF.

V and J are TRBV5-8 and TRBJ2-1; 7 nucleotides line up with TRBD2. Trimming removed 5 bases from V and 4 bases from J; junction bases left unmatched: 3. The CDR3 consists of 13 residues. Germline V lookup: CDR1 SGHTS, CDR2 YDEGEE. This CDR3 reads CASSTAGYNEQFF. The DNA for the CDR3 is TGTGCCAGCAGTACAGCGGGGTACAATGAGCAGTTCTTC.

The rearrangement joins TRBV27 to TRBJ2-2, with 14 bases that match TRBD2. CDR3 length: 15 residues. J gave up 7 bases and V 5 bases, and 3 bases lay outside the gene matches. Germline CDR1 is MNHEY and CDR2 is SMNVEV (reference sequence). The CDR3 coding sequence is TGTGCCAGCAGTCCCGGGACTAGCGGGAGCGGGGAGCTGTTTTTT. It specifies CASSPGTSGSGELFF.

This clone was found a few times. The chain links TRBV19 to TRBJ1-5; 8 positions agree with TRBD1. The CDR3 extends over 17 amino acids. J lost 2 bases, V lost 6 bases, and 12 bases had no gene match. The germline gives CDR1 LNHDA, CDR2 SQIVND (reference sequence). CDR3 residues: CASSEPGGERGNQPQHF. The CDR3 DNA follows: TGTGCCAGTAGCGAACCAGGGGGCGAGAGGGGCAATCAGCCCCAGCATTTT.

This clone was observed a handful of times. V gene TRBV3-1 (or the pseudogene TRBV3-2) combines with J gene TRBJ1-6; TRBD1 matches at 7 bases. V was clipped by 4 bases and J by 0 bases; unmatched bases: 3. The CDR3 has 16 residues. CDR1 LGHDT and CDR2 YNNKEL come from the germline V gene (reference sequence). The CDR3: CASSRTGPSYNSPLHF. The CDR3 DNA is TGTGCCAGCAGCCGGACAGGCCCCTCCTATAATTCACCCCTCCACTTT.

The chain employs TRBV7-9 and TRBJ2-7, with a tentative D call TRBD2 (7 bases). Germline V gene sequence: CDR1 SEHNR, CDR2 FQNEAQ (reference sequence). Trimming cost V 5 bases and J 2 bases, with 25 bases left between them. The CDR3 sequence is 18 residues long. The CDR3 here is CASSATPGQGGGTYEQYV. The CDR3 bases are TGTGCCAGCAGCGCGACCCCTGGGCAGGGAGGGGGGACCTACGAGCAGTACGTC.

This chain uses TRBV24-1 with TRBJ2-3, with 13 nucleotides matching TRBD2. The V segment lost 4 bases and the J segment 6 bases; nucleotides outside the gene matches: 6. Germline V CDR1 and CDR2: KGHDR, SFDVKD. This CDR3 has 16 amino acids. The CDR3 region has the DNA TGTGCCACCAGTGACCCCGGACTAGCGGGAGCGGATACGCAGTATTTT. Translation: CATSDPGLAGADTQYF.

This sequence joins TRBV20-1 and TRBJ2-1; 8 nucleotides match TRBD2. V dropped 3 bases and J dropped 6; count of bases not matched to a gene: 10. The CDR3 is 15 amino acids. CDR1 DFQATT and CDR2 SNEGSKA come from the germline V gene (reference sequence). The CDR3 region is CSASYLLAGLNEQFF. The CDR3 DNA follows: TGCAGTGCTAGTTATTTGCTAGCGGGCCTCAATGAGCAGTTCTTC.

The chain couples TRBV5-1 to TRBJ2-1, with 7 bases identical to TRBD2. This CDR3 contains 15 residues. The V gene end was trimmed by 4 bases and the J gene end by 1 base; junction bases not matched to a gene: 5. Germline CDR1 is SGHRS and CDR2 is YFSETQ. In DNA, the CDR3 is TGCGCCAGCAGCGGGACTATCTCATCCTACAATGAGCAGTTCTTC. Amino acid sequence: CASSGTISSYNEQFF.

This clone was counted once. This sequence joins TRBV7-2 and TRBJ1-6, with 7 bases identical to TRBD1. The V and J ends lost 1 base and 6 bases, in that order; junction bases with no gene match: 9. This CDR3 spans 17 amino acids. The germline CDR1 and CDR2 sequences are SGHTA and FQGNSA. The CDR3 DNA reads as TGTGCCAGCAGCTTAGTTTCCCAGGGACAGAGTAATTCACCCCTCCACTTT. Translation: CASSLVSQGQSNSPLHF. Using reference TRBV7-2 and TRBJ1-6 for the parts outside the CDR3, the full variable domain is GAGVSQSPSNKVTEKGKDVELRCDPISGHTALYWYRQSLGQGLEFLIYFQGNSAPDKSGLPSDRFSAERTGGSVSTLTIQRTQQEDSAVYLCASSLVSQGQSNSPLHFGNGTRLTVT.

The chain has TRBV6-2 or TRBV6-3 and TRBJ2-3, with D possibly matching TRBD1 (5 bases). Germline loops: CDR1 MNHEY, CDR2 SVGEGT. The CDR3 sequence is 14 residues long. The germline V and J ends were trimmed by 2 bases and 5 bases, with 11 bases remaining between them. CDR3 DNA sequence: TGTGCCAGCAGTTACGTCCGGACACGAGATACGCAGTATTTT. This gives the protein CASSYVRTRDTQYF.